The clone carrying this T cell receptor (beta chain) has ten or more counts. Its antigen is undetermined. The record originates from a study of metastatic and nonmetastatic thyroid tumors. Across the whole study: Patients with malignant and benign thyroid disease provided blood and tumor or nodule tissue, whose repertoires were compared.

Patients were all untreated before their thyroid surgery. The junction had 6 bases not matched to a gene; V was cut back by 3 bases and J by 6 bases. Germline V CDR1 and CDR2: SGHAT, FQNNGV. This CDR3 spans 15 amino acids. Under the authors' procedure: To classify distant metastasis in papillary thyroid cancer, a model was built from CDR3 differences across clinicopathological groups. TCRdb ran MiXCR on the PCR reads. The authors' filters were not applied to this entry. The table lists 20,000 to 25,000 clones, approximately 14% of them singletons, with about 19% in the top ten. Regarding the study as a whole: It was reportedly found that TCR beta diversity was significantly higher in malignant thyroid tumors than in benign nodules, a difference seen in both blood and tumor samples.

This clonotype was obtained from a female donor with papillary thyroid cancer or a benign thyroid nodule (not recorded which). Some clones in this sample may be carry-over from other donors' samples. The V gene is TRBV11-2, the J gene TRBJ2-2, with TRBD2 identical over 8 bases. The material sequenced was blood. The CDR3 reads CASSFSAGAPGELFF. Here the CDR3 DNA reads TGTGCCAGCAGCTTCTCAGCGGGGGCGCCCGGGGAGCTGTTTTTT.